This TCR beta chain was sequenced during a study of cytomegalovirus exposure and HLA in healthy donors. Whole-study results and caveats: Within a later analysis, the majority of CMV-associated TCR beta chains appeared HLA-restricted. Sequencing likely caused a cluster of highly shared sequence variants. Reportedly, diagnosis of cytomegalovirus status by the classifier showed high specificity and sensitivity.

PCR amplification relied on 60 Vbeta primers (plus 13 Jbeta primers). As originally analysed: A follow-up analysis tallied about 88 million unique TCR beta chains, roughly 10 million shared. Here immunoSEQ multiplex PCR was the method, and the copy in TCRdb shows in-frame clones only, minus some. The V and J calls and the clone size are those of that table, but D and trimming were determined from the DNA. The table includes 150,000 to 200,000 clones, roughly 79% detected once. Germline CDR1 SGHDT, CDR2 YYEEEE. The CDR3 is 15 amino acids. Trimming removed 1 base from V and 2 bases from J, with 12 bases in between. In the case of this clone: Its antigen is not identified.

Material: PBMCs. This receptor was identified in a woman aged 18-35 years in good health and CMV-seropositive. V usage is TRBV5-6 and J usage is TRBJ2-5; a weak D match, TRBD1 (6 bases). The CDR3 reads CASSLQGSGQETQYF. CDR3 nucleotides: TGTGCCAGCAGCTTGCAGGGGTCGGGGCAAGAGACCCAGTACTTC.